This paragraph covers one T cell receptor (beta chain) sequence. The TCR beta repertoire was assessed by survey-level immunoSEQ sequencing. Sequencing used immunoSEQ multiplex PCR; TCRdb keeps in-frame clones, though not all of them. The sample yields 68,000 or so clones, around 93% seen once. Germline V gene lookup returns CDR1 SGHDT and CDR2 YYEEEE. This CDR3 contains 15 residues. V lost 0 bases, J lost 0 bases, and 0 bases stayed unmatched. Sequenced input: PBMCs. The chain links TRBV5-6 to TRBJ1-3; 7 nucleotides line up with TRBD1. The sequence came from a man aged 35 to 55 with rheumatoid arthritis. CDR3 nucleotide sequence: TGTGCCAGCAGCTTGGGGACAGGCTCTGGAAACACCATATATTTT. It encodes CASSLGTGSGNTIYF. The whole variable domain, remainder taken from reference TRBV5-6 and TRBJ1-3, is DAGVTQSPTHLIKTRGQQVTLRCSPKSGHDTVSWYQQALGQGPQFIFQYYEEEERQRGNFPDRFSGHQFPNYSSELNVNALLLGDSALYLCASSLGTGSGNTIYFGEGSWLTVV.